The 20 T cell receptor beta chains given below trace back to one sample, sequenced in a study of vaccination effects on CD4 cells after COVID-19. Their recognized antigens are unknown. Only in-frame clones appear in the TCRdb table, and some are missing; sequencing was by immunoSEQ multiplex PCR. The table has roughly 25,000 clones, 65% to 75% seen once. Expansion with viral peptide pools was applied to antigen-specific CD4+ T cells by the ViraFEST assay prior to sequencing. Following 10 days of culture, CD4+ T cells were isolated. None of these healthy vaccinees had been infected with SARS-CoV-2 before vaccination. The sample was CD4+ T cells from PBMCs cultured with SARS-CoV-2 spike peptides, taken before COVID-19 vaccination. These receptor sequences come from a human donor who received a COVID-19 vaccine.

The CDR3 DNA is TGTGCCAGCAGCGTAGCGGGGGGGGCGGGCGGCTACACCTTC. It specifies CASSVAGGAGGYTF. V and J are TRBV9 and TRBJ1-2, with D possibly matching TRBD1 (6 bases). Germline assignment: CDR1 SGDLS and CDR2 YYNGEE. Trimming took 0 bases from V and 8 from J, leaving 14 bases between them. The CDR3 has 14 amino acids. Combining the CDR3 with reference TRBV9 and TRBJ1-2 gives the whole variable domain DSGVTQTPKHLITATGQRVTLRCSPRSGDLSVYWYQQSLDQGLQFLIQYYNGEERAKGNILERFSAQQFPDLHSELNLSSLELGDSALYFCASSVAGGAGGYTFGSGTRLTVV.

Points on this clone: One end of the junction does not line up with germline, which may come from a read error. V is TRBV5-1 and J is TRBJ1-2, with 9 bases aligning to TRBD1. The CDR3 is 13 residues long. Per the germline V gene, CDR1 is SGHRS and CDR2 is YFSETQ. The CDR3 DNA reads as TGCGCCAGCAGCTTGGACAACGACAGGGGGACGCACTTC. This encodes CASSLDNDRGTHF.

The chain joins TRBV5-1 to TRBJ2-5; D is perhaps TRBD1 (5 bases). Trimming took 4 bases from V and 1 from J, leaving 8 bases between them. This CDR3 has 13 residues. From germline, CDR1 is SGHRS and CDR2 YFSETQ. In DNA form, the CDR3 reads TGCGCCAGCAGCATGGGGCCCCAAGAGACCCAGTACTTC. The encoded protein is CASSMGPQETQYF.

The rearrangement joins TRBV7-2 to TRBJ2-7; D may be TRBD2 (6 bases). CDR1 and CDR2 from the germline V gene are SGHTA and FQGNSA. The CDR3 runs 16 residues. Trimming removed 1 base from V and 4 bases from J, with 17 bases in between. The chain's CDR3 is CASSLGSGVTPYEQYF. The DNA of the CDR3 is TGTGCCAGCAGCTTAGGTAGCGGAGTCACCCCTTACGAGCAGTACTTC.

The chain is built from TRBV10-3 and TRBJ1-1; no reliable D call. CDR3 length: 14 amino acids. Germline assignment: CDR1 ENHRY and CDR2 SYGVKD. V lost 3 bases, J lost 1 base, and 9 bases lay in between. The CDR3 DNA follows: TGTGCCATCAGTGACTTTCTGGGGAACACTGAAGCTTTCTTT. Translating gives CAISDFLGNTEAFF.

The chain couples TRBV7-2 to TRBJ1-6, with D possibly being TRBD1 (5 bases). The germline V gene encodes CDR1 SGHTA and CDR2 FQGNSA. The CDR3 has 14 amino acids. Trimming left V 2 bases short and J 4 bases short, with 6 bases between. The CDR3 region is CASSLQGYNSPLHF. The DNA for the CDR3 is TGTGCCAGCAGCTTACAGGGTTATAATTCACCCCTCCACTTT.

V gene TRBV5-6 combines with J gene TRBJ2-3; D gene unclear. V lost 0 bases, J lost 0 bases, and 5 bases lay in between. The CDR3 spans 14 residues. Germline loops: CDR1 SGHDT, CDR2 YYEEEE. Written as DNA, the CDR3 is TGTGCCAGCAGCTTGGCCGTAAGCACAGATACGCAGTATTTT. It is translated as CASSLAVSTDTQYF.

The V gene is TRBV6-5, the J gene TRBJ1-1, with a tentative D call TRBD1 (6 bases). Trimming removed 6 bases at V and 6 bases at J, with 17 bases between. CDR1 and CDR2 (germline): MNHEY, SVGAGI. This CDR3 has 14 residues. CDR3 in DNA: TGTGCCAGCAGCCTTTCGGGGGGGCGCGCTGAAGCTTTCTTT. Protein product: CASSLSGGRAEAFF.

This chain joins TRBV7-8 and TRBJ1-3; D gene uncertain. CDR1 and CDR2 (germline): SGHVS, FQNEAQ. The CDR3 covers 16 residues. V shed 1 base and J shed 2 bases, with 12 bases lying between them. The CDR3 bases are TGTGCCAGCAGCTTAGGGAGAGGGAGGACTGGAAACACCATATATTTT. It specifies CASSLGRGRTGNTIYF.

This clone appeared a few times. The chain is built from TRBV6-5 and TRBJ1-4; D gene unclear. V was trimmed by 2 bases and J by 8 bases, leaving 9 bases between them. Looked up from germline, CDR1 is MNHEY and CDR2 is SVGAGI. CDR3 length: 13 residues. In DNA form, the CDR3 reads TGTGCCAGCAGTTACAGGGAAAAGGAAAAACTGTTTTTT. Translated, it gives CASSYREKEKLFF.

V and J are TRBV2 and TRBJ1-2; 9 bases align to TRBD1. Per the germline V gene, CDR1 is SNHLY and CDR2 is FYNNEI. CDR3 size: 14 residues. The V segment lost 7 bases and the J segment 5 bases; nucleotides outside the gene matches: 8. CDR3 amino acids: CASNDRGLPYGYTF. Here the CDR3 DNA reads TGTGCCAGCAACGACAGGGGGTTACCGTATGGCTACACCTTC. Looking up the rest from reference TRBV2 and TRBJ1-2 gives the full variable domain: EPEVTQTPSHQVTQMGQEVILRCVPISNHLYFYWYRQILGQKVEFLVSFYNNEISEKSEIFDDQFSVERPDGSNFTLKIRSTKLEDSAMYFCASNDRGLPYGYTFGSGTRLTVV.

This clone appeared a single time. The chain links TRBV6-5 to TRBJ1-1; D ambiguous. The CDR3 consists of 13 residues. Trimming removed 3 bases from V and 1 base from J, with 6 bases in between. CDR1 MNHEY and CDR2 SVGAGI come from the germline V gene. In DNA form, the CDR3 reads TGTGCCAGCAGTTATTCCCGGAACACTGAAGCTTTCTTT. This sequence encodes CASSYSRNTEAFF.

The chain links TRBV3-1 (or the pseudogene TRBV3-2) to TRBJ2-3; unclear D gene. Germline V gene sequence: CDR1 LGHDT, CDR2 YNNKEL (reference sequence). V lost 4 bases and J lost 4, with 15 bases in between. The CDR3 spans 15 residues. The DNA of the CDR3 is TGTGCCAGCAGCCCGCAGTTTGGTAGCTCAGATACGCAGTATTTT. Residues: CASSPQFGSSDTQYF.

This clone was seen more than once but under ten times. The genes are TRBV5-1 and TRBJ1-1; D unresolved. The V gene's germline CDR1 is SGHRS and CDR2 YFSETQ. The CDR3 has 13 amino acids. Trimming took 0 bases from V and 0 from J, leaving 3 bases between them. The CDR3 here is CASSLAVNTEAFF. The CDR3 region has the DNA TGCGCCAGCAGCTTGGCCGTGAACACTGAAGCTTTCTTT.

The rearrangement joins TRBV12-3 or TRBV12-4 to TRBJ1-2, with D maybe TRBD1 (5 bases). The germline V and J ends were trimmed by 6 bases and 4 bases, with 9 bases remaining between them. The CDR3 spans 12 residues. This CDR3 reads CASSMDTYGYTF. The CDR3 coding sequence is TGTGCCAGCAGCATGGACACCTATGGCTACACCTTC.

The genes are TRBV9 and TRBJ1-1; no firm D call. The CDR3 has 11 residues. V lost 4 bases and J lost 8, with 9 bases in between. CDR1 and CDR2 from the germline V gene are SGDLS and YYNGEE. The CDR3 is CASSPQREAFF. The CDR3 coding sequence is TGTGCCAGCAGCCCCCAGCGGGAAGCTTTCTTT.

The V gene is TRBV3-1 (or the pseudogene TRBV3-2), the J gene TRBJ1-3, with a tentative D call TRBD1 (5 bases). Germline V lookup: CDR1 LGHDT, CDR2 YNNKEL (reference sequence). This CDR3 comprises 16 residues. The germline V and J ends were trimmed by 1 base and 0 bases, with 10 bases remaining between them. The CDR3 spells CASSQGGRISGNTIYF. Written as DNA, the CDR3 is TGTGCCAGCAGCCAAGGGGGCAGGATCTCTGGAAACACCATATATTTT.

CDR3 nucleotides: TGTGCCAGCAGCCCCACTACTAGCGCCAGCTCCTACAATGAGCAGTTCTTC. Translating it yields CASSPTTSASSYNEQFF. This chain connects TRBV4-2 to TRBJ2-1, with 7 bases lining up with TRBD2. The CDR3 is 17 residues long. The junction had 9 bases not matched to a gene; V was cut back by 4 bases and J by 0 bases. Germline V gene lookup returns CDR1 LGHNA and CDR2 YNFKEQ.

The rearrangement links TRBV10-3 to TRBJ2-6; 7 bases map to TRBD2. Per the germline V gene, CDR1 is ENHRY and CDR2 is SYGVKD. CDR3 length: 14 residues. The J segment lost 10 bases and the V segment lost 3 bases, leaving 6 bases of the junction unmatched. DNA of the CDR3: TGTGCCATCAGTGACGGACTAGAGGGGAACGTCCTGACTTTC. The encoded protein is CAISDGLEGNVLTF.

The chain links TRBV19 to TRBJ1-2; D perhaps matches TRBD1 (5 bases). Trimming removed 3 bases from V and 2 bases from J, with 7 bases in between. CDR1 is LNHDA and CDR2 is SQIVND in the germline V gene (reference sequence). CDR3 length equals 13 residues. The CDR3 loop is CASSIRVNYGYTF. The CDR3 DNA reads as TGTGCCAGTAGTATCAGGGTGAACTATGGCTACACCTTC.